A selection of T cell receptor beta chains follows, all from one sample in a study of control samples from healthy donors and cancer patients. Using immunoSEQ multiplex PCR, the repertoire was profiled, and TCRdb retains in-frame clones only, with some absent. Of under 70,000 clones listed, more than 95% are singletons. The sequencing input was blood. Receptor source: a woman aged 18-30 years in good health. Both conserved end residues are part of each CDR3. Each record gives: clone size, J gene, V gene, D gene, CDR3 DNA, CDR3 protein. A D gene is named only where the DNA matches it firmly. A row's size may be missing; if present it is once, few, many or a size class.

size: -
J: TRBJ2-3
V: TRBV29-1
D: -
DNA: TGCAGCGTAAAGACTGGCACAGATACGCAGTATTTT
CDR3: CSVKTGTDTQYF

size: -
J: TRBJ1-6
V: TRBV7-2
D: -
DNA: TGTGCCAGCAGCTTTAGGCAGGTCCGCTATAATTCACCCCTCCACTTT
CDR3: CASSFRQVRYNSPLHF

size: -
J: TRBJ1-2
V: TRBV5-5
D: TRBD1
DNA: TGTGCCAGCAGCTGGGCTGGACAGGGTAACTATGGCTACACCTTC
CDR3: CASSWAGQGNYGYTF

size: -
J: TRBJ2-3
V: TRBV29-1
D: TRBD2
DNA: TGCAGCGTTGAAGATCTGGCTAGCGGTGGGTGGGGGCAGTATTTT
CDR3: CSVEDLASGGWGQYF

size: -
J: TRBJ1-2
V: TRBV28
D: -
DNA: TGTGCCAGCAGTTTAAGAGGGACGGGACGCTACACCTTC
CDR3: CASSLRGTGRYTF

size: -
J: TRBJ1-2
V: TRBV4-1
D: -
DNA: TGCGCCAGCAGCACGAGTTTCGGGGGCTACACCTTC
CDR3: CASSTSFGGYTF

size: few
J: TRBJ1-2
V: TRBV5-8
D: -
DNA: TGTGCCAGCAGCGGAAGGACGGGAATCTATGGCTACACCTTC
CDR3: CASSGRTGIYGYTF

size: -
J: TRBJ1-1
V: TRBV25-1
D: -
DNA: TGTGCCAGCAGTGATATAATTGGGGGGGGCCGGACTGAAGCTTTCTTT
CDR3: CASSDIIGGGRTEAFF

size: -
J: TRBJ1-3
V: TRBV5-4
D: -
DNA: TGTGCCAGCAGCTTAAGTATGGGAAACACCATATATTTT
CDR3: CASSLSMGNTIYF

size: once
J: TRBJ2-1
V: TRBV12-5
D: TRBD1
DNA: TGTGCTAGTGGTCCCGAGACAGGGGCCAGCTCCTACAATGAGCAGTTCTTC
CDR3: CASGPETGASSYNEQFF

size: -
J: TRBJ1-2
V: TRBV28
D: -
DNA: TGTGCCAGCAGTCAAGGGTTGACAGGTCGTGGAGGCTACACCTTC
CDR3: CASSQGLTGRGGYTF

size: -
J: TRBJ1-1
V: TRBV7-3
D: -
DNA: TGTGCCAGCAGCTTAACAGGGAGCACTGAAGCTTTCTTT
CDR3: CASSLTGSTEAFF

size: -
J: TRBJ2-5
V: TRBV28
D: TRBD1
DNA: TGTGCCAGCAGTCCCTCGACAGGGTTGCTACAGACCCAGTACTTC
CDR3: CASSPSTGLLQTQYF

size: -
J: TRBJ2-5
V: TRBV13
D: TRBD2
DNA: TGTGCCAGCAGCTTGCTACATAGCGGGGGGGGAGAGACCCAGTACTTC
CDR3: CASSLLHSGGGETQYF

size: -
J: TRBJ1-2
V: TRBV24-1
D: TRBD1
DNA: TGTGCCACCAGTGGTGGACAGGGGGATGGCTACACCTTC
CDR3: CATSGGQGDGYTF

size: -
J: TRBJ2-2
V: TRBV7-2
D: TRBD1
DNA: TGTGCCAGCAGCCGCCTCGGACAGGGTTGGACCGGGGAGCTGTTTTTT
CDR3: CASSRLGQGWTGELFF

size: few
J: TRBJ2-2
V: TRBV28
D: -
DNA: TGTGCCAGCAGAATGGGGCAGACTGCGAACACCGGGGAGCTGTTTTTT
CDR3: CASRMGQTANTGELFF

size: -
J: TRBJ1-1
V: TRBV30
D: -
DNA: TGTGCCTGGAGTACCGGTGTTGAAGCTTTCTTT
CDR3: CAWSTGVEAFF

size: -
J: TRBJ2-7
V: TRBV28
D: -
DNA: TGTGCCAGCAGTTTGGGCCTGGGCCCCCCGGAGCAGTACTTC
CDR3: CASSLGLGPPEQYF

size: -
J: TRBJ1-4
V: TRBV12-3/TRBV12-4
D: -
DNA: TGTGCCAGCAGTTTGGGTTCGGAACTGTTTTTT
CDR3: CASSLGSELFF

size: -
J: TRBJ1-6
V: TRBV7-8
D: TRBD1
DNA: TGTGCCAGCAGCACAGGGGACAGCGATTCACCCCTCCACTTT
CDR3: CASSTGDSDSPLHF

size: -
J: TRBJ1-2
V: TRBV5-4
D: -
DNA: TGTGCCAGCAGCTGGGGCGGGGGCGCGAACTATGGCTACACCTTC
CDR3: CASSWGGGANYGYTF

size: -
J: TRBJ2-1
V: TRBV7-2
D: -
DNA: TGTGCCAGCAGCCAGAGTAGCTCCTACAATGAGCAGTTCTTC
CDR3: CASSQSSSYNEQFF

size: -
J: TRBJ2-5
V: TRBV19
D: TRBD2
DNA: TGTGCCAGTTCGGGGGGTTCGACCCAGTACTTC
CDR3: CASSGGSTQYF

size: -
J: TRBJ1-1
V: TRBV4-1
D: -
DNA: TGCGCCAGCAGCCATGGGCTAACTTTCTTT
CDR3: CASSHGLTFF

size: -
J: TRBJ1-1
V: TRBV4-3
D: -
DNA: TGCGCCAGCAGCCAAGATAGCGGGAACACTGAAGCTTTCTTT
CDR3: CASSQDSGNTEAFF

size: -
J: TRBJ1-4
V: TRBV24-1
D: TRBD1
DNA: TGTGCCACCAGTGAGCGCGCCGGGACAGGTCATTCAACTAATGAAAAACTGTTTTTT
CDR3: CATSERAGTGHSTNEKLFF

size: -
J: TRBJ1-1
V: TRBV19
D: -
DNA: TGTGCCAGCCAGGGGAGGGGGTGGACTGAAGCTTTCTTT
CDR3: CASQGRGWTEAFF

size: -
J: TRBJ1-1
V: TRBV11-2
D: TRBD1
DNA: TGTGCCAGCAGCCCAGCAGGGTCCCGGGACAGGGGCGATAACACTGAAGCTTTCTTT
CDR3: CASSPAGSRDRGDNTEAFF

size: -
J: TRBJ2-2
V: TRBV7-2
D: -
DNA: TGTGCCAGCAGCTTAGATGCCCCCACAGCGAACACCGGGGAGCTGTTTTTT
CDR3: CASSLDAPTANTGELFF

size: -
J: TRBJ1-2
V: TRBV4-1
D: -
DNA: TGCGCCAGCAGCCAACCTATACTTGGGCTAGGCTATGGCTACACCTTC
CDR3: CASSQPILGLGYGYTF

size: -
J: TRBJ1-5
V: TRBV7-9
D: -
DNA: TGTGCCAGCAGCTTAGGGTCAGGGGATAGCAATCAGCCCCAGCATTTT
CDR3: CASSLGSGDSNQPQHF

size: -
J: TRBJ1-4
V: TRBV3-1/TRBV3-2
D: -
DNA: TGTGCCAGCAGCCTAGGTAATGAAAAACTGTTTTTT
CDR3: CASSLGNEKLFF

size: -
J: TRBJ1-5
V: TRBV28
D: -
DNA: TGTGCCAGCAGTTTACCCTCGCGGGGGGGCTATAGCAATCAGCCCCAGCATTTT
CDR3: CASSLPSRGGYSNQPQHF

size: -
J: TRBJ1-2
V: TRBV7-9
D: -
DNA: TGTGCCAGCAGCCAGACATGGGCAGAACCGAACTATGGCTACACCTTC
CDR3: CASSQTWAEPNYGYTF

size: once
J: TRBJ2-1
V: TRBV10-1
D: -
DNA: TGCGCCAGCAGTGAGTGGGGCAGCAATGAGCAGTTCTTC
CDR3: CASSEWGSNEQFF

size: -
J: TRBJ2-2
V: TRBV5-1
D: TRBD2
DNA: TGCGCCAGCAGCTTGGGTGGGACTAGCGTCAACACCGGGGAGCTGTTTTTT
CDR3: CASSLGGTSVNTGELFF

size: -
J: TRBJ1-2
V: TRBV28
D: -
DNA: TGTGCCAGCAGTTTGGCAGGGGAGGGCTACACCTTC
CDR3: CASSLAGEGYTF

size: -
J: TRBJ1-1
V: TRBV7-2
D: -
DNA: TGTGCCAGCAGCTTACAGGGAGGCACTGAAGCTTTCTTT
CDR3: CASSLQGGTEAFF

size: -
J: TRBJ2-1
V: TRBV6-5
D: TRBD1
DNA: TGTGCCAGCACCAGGGGGAACTCCTACAATGAGCAGTTCTTC
CDR3: CASTRGNSYNEQFF

size: -
J: TRBJ1-1
V: TRBV25-1
D: TRBD1
DNA: TGTGCCAGCTGTCCGGGACAGGGGATTACTGAAGCTTTCTTT
CDR3: CASCPGQGITEAFF

size: -
J: TRBJ1-1
V: TRBV4-1
D: -
DNA: TGCGCCAGCAGCCAAGAACCCAGGGTAAACACTGAAGCTTTCTTT
CDR3: CASSQEPRVNTEAFF